Listed here are 3 T cell receptor beta chains from one sample, sequenced in a study of shared clonotypes between healthy human individuals. Data came from immunoSEQ multiplex PCR; TCRdb stores just in-frame clones and leaves some out. This sample carries about 2 million clones, about 95% of them seen once, and the ten largest clones take more than 0.95%. Cells designated naive CD8 were CD45RO-negative and were positively selected for CCR7, with terminally differentiated effector memory CD45RA+ cells excluded. The sequencing sample was made of naive CD8+ T cells sorted from blood. Receptor source: a man aged 18 to 29 in good health.

As to this clone: Within the sample, other DNA sequences also encode this same CDR3. The rearrangement links TRBV4-3 to TRBJ2-7; 7 bases map to TRBD1. Germline lookup yields CDR1 LGHNA and CDR2 YSLEER. V was clipped by 1 base and J by 3 bases; unmatched bases: 3. The length of the CDR3 is 14 residues. CDR3 region: CASSQGQGDYEQYF. CDR3 DNA: TGCGCCAGCAGCCAAGGACAGGGAGACTACGAGCAGTACTTC.

The gene calls are TRBV6-5 and TRBJ1-1; D not resolved. Germline V gives CDR1 MNHEY, CDR2 SVGAGI. This CDR3 is built from 15 residues. The V gene lost 7 bases and the J gene lost 1 base, with 16 bases spanning the gap. The CDR3 sequence: CASTPFAGSNTEAFF. The CDR3 DNA sequence: TGTGCCAGCACCCCATTCGCGGGATCGAACACTGAAGCTTTCTTT.

The chain couples TRBV5-1 to TRBJ1-5; 11 bases agree with TRBD1. The V gene end was trimmed by 4 bases and the J gene end by 10 bases; junction bases not matched to a gene: 13. This CDR3 is built from 16 residues. Germline V gives CDR1 SGHRS, CDR2 YFSETQ. DNA of the CDR3: TGCGCCAGCAGCCCCGGACAGGGGGCCCTTGGTGATCCCCAGCATTTT. It yields the protein CASSPGQGALGDPQHF.